These 27 T cell receptor beta chains came from one sample sequenced in a study of T cells in Graves' hyperthyroidism and ophthalmopathy (dated by TCRdb to about 2019). The library came from multiplex PCR. Sequencing was performed on an Illumina HiSeq 2000. The TCR beta CDR3 regions were amplified from the RNA transcripts. A first-round RT-PCR of the TCR CDR3 used the HTBI primer set with the Qiagen OneStep RT-PCR kit. TCRdb took the public reads, trimmed them with fastp at Q25, ran MiXCR for clone calling and kept in-frame beta chains. Rows with one shared CDR3 protein collapse into an entry with the most common genes and DNA. The sample table contains almost 600,000 distinct CDR3 sequences; only one count was recorded for roughly 14% of them. The ten biggest clones cover roughly 5.7% of the sample. The material sequenced was blood. These receptors originate from a woman aged 25 to 39 with Graves' hyperthyroidism that later progressed to Graves' ophthalmopathy.

This clonotype was picked up many times. V and J are TRBV29-1 and TRBJ2-1; 8 nucleotides match TRBD2. This CDR3 has 13 residues. Germline CDR1 is SQVTM and CDR2 is ANQGSEA. With V trimmed by 5 bases and J by 3 bases, 3 bases remained unmatched. CDR3 loop: CSVRAGGYNEQFF. CDR3 bases: TGCAGCGTTAGGGCGGGAGGCTACAATGAGCAGTTCTTC.

This clonotype was observed at least ten times. Written as DNA, the CDR3 is TGCAGTGCTAGCCCCCAGTGGTCCTACGAGCAGTACTTC. Translating gives CSASPQWSYEQYF. This rearrangement joins TRBV20-1 to TRBJ2-7; D call uncertain. The CDR3 has 13 amino acids. Between the trimmed V and J ends, which lost 3 bases and 1 base, there was a span of 10 bases. The germline V gene has CDR1 DFQATT and CDR2 SNEGSKA (reference sequence).

This clonotype was recorded at least ten times. The rearrangement links TRBV6-2 or TRBV6-3 to TRBJ1-5; D possibly corresponds to TRBD1 (6 bases). The CDR3 spans 14 residues. Trimming removed 7 bases at V and 1 base at J, with 11 bases between. Germline CDR1 reads MNHEY; CDR2 reads SVGEGT. The CDR3 sequence: CASIGDNSNQPQHF. The DNA for the CDR3 is TGTGCCAGCATAGGGGACAACAGCAATCAGCCCCAGCATTTT.

This clonotype was observed at least ten times. The rearrangement uses TRBV5-1 and TRBJ1-6, with 7 bases identical to TRBD1. This CDR3 contains 14 residues. Per germline, CDR1 SGHRS and CDR2 YFSETQ. The trim removed 3 bases at V and 7 bases at J, leaving 4 bases unmatched. The CDR3 spells CASSSTGMNSPLHF. CDR3 sequence (DNA): TGCGCCAGCAGCTCGACAGGGATGAATTCACCCCTCCACTTT.

This clonotype was seen repeatedly, ten times or more. The chain is built from TRBV3-1 and TRBJ2-7, with D perhaps matching TRBD1 (5 bases). Deletions cut 4 bases from V and 0 bases from J, with 13 bases between. The germline V gene has CDR1 LGHDT and CDR2 YNNKEL (reference sequence). This CDR3 spans 15 amino acids. This chain's CDR3 is CASSLETDSSYEQYF. The DNA for the CDR3 is TGTGCCAGCAGCCTCGAGACAGATAGCTCCTACGAGCAGTACTTC.

In this sample, this clonotype turned up many times. The gene calls are TRBV19 and TRBJ2-7; D uncertain. V lost 3 bases and J lost 2, with 8 bases in between. Germline CDR1 and CDR2: LNHDA and SQIVND (reference sequence). This CDR3 comprises 13 residues. The DNA of the CDR3 is TGTGCCAGTAGTATCGCGGTAGCCTACGAGCAGTACTTC. Translated: CASSIAVAYEQYF.

There are a few counts of this clonotype. The chain is built from TRBV13 and TRBJ2-3; TRBD2 aligns across 14 bases. This CDR3 comprises 15 residues. With V trimmed by 5 bases and J by 7 bases, 5 bases remained unmatched. Germline loops: CDR1 PRHDT, CDR2 FYEKMQ (reference sequence). CDR3 loop: CASSTGLAGGYTQYF. In DNA, the CDR3 is TGTGCCAGCAGCACAGGACTAGCGGGAGGTTATACGCAGTATTTT.

This clonotype was detected only a few times. The genes are TRBV4-1 and TRBJ1-1; 10 positions match TRBD1. The CDR3 runs to 16 residues. J was trimmed by 6 bases and V by 0 bases; bases with no gene match: 7. Germline lookup yields CDR1 MGHRA and CDR2 YSYEKL. The CDR3 sequence is CASSQDPTGGLAEAFF. As DNA, the CDR3 is TGCGCCAGCAGCCAAGATCCGACAGGGGGCTTGGCTGAAGCTTTCTTT.

This chain uses TRBV3-1 with TRBJ2-5, with D unresolved. V dropped 4 bases and J dropped 5 bases, with 14 bases sitting between them. The germline CDR1 and CDR2 sequences are LGHDT and YNNKEL (reference sequence). The CDR3 is made up of 14 amino acids. The CDR3 bases are TGTGCCAGCAGCCGAGAACTTGTCGACGAGACCCAGTACTTC. Its translation: CASSRELVDETQYF.

This clonotype was found many times. The chain is built from TRBV28 and TRBJ1-1; 8 positions match TRBD1. Looked up from germline, CDR1 is MDHEN and CDR2 is SYDVKM. CDR3 size: 16 residues. With 2 bases clipped from V and 1 base from J, the junction kept 6 bases outside the gene matches. CDR3 protein: CASSLTGGIRNTEAFF. For the CDR3, the DNA is TGTGCCAGCAGTTTAACAGGGGGGATCCGGAACACTGAAGCTTTCTTT. Full variable domain (rest looked up from reference TRBV28 and TRBJ1-1): DVKVTQSSRYLVKRTGEKVFLECVQDMDHENMFWYRQDPGLGLRLIYFSYDVKMKEKGDIPEGYSVSREKKERFSLILESASTNQTSMYLCASSLTGGIRNTEAFFGQGTRLTVV.

Of note for this clonotype: Since a much larger clone is just one base distant, this may be a read error. This chain uses TRBV15 with TRBJ2-1; D might be TRBD2 (5 bases). V was clipped by 0 bases and J by 11 bases, with 17 bases between them. The CDR3 is 15 amino acids. Germline V gene sequence: CDR1 LNHNV, CDR2 YYDKDF (reference sequence). The CDR3, as DNA: TGTGCCACCAGCAGAGATCGGGAAACTGCTTCCCAGCAGTTCTTC. Amino acid sequence: CATSRDRETASQQFF.

As to this clonotype: This may stem from a read error, because a much larger clone lies one nucleotide away. The chain uses TRBV28 and TRBJ2-7; the D gene is possibly TRBD1 (6 bases). The CDR3 totals 15 residues. The germline V gene has CDR1 MDHEN and CDR2 SYDVKM. The V end lost 6 bases, the J end lost 3 bases, and 18 bases lay between the germline ends. In DNA form, the CDR3 reads TGTGCCAGCAGACCACCTCCGGGACATAGCTACGAGCAGTACTTC. Amino acid sequence: CASRPPPGHSYEQYF.

This clonotype was seen ten or more times. The chain uses TRBV3-1 and TRBJ2-1; D is unclear. Germline CDR1 and CDR2: LGHDT and YNNKEL (reference sequence). The CDR3 loop spans 15 amino acids. Between the trimmed V and J ends, which lost 1 base and 4 bases, there was a span of 11 bases. The CDR3 sequence is CASSQVGRGYNEQFF. The CDR3 DNA reads as TGTGCCAGCAGCCAAGTAGGACGCGGATACAATGAGCAGTTCTTC.

This clonotype was seen ten or more times. The CDR3 DNA reads TGTGCCAGCAGCGCAACGACGGCCTCCATCTACGAGCAGTACTTC. It codes for CASSATTASIYEQYF. The chain links TRBV9 to TRBJ2-7; D is undetermined. Germline-derived CDR1 and CDR2 are SGDLS and YYNGEE. V shed 3 bases and J shed 3 bases, with 16 bases lying between them. The CDR3 length is 15 residues. Full variable domain (rest looked up from reference TRBV9 and TRBJ2-7): DSGVTQTPKHLITATGQRVTLRCSPRSGDLSVYWYQQSLDQGLQFLIQYYNGEERAKGNILERFSAQQFPDLHSELNLSSLELGDSALYFCASSATTASIYEQYFGPGTRLTVT.

This clonotype came up many times. V gene TRBV5-1 combines with J gene TRBJ1-1; TRBD1 matches 7 bases. The ends lost 4 bases at V and 6 bases at J; junction bases unmatched: 6. Looked up from germline, CDR1 is SGHRS and CDR2 is YFSETQ. The CDR3 extends over 13 amino acids. CDR3 bases: TGCGCCAGCAGCCCCGGGACAGATCCTGAAGCTTTCTTT. Encoded protein: CASSPGTDPEAFF. The full variable domain, with the rest looked up from reference TRBV5-1 and TRBJ1-1, is KAGVTQTPRYLIKTRGQQVTLSCSPISGHRSVSWYQQTPGQGLQFLFEYFSETQRNKGNFPGRFSGRQFSNSRSEMNVSTLELGDSALYLCASSPGTDPEAFFGQGTRLTVV.

V usage is TRBV4-1 and J usage is TRBJ2-1; weak D call: TRBD2 (7 bases). With 4 bases removed from V and 2 bases from J, the gap between germline ends came to 24 bases. The CDR3 is 19 amino acids. Germline loops: CDR1 MGHRA, CDR2 YSYEKL. The CDR3, as DNA: TGCGCCAGCAGCCCCAAACGGGGGGCTGAGGCTGCCGCCTACAATGAGCAGTTCTTC. This sequence encodes CASSPKRGAEAAAYNEQFF.

This clonotype was picked up many times. The chain employs TRBV7-9 and TRBJ2-7; the match to TRBD2 covers 10 bases. J lost 3 bases, V lost 6 bases, and 8 bases had no gene match. CDR1 is SEHNR, CDR2 FQNEAQ, per germline (reference sequence). The CDR3 spans 15 residues. For the CDR3, the DNA is TGTGCCAGCAGTCATACCGGGACTAGCGTCTACGAGCAGTACTTC. Amino acids: CASSHTGTSVYEQYF.

The sample holds many counts of this clonotype. V is TRBV6-2 or TRBV6-3 and J is TRBJ2-4; the D gene is possibly TRBD1 (6 bases). The CDR3 has 15 residues. Trimming took 6 bases from V and 4 from J, leaving 16 bases between them. The germline CDR1 and CDR2 sequences are MNHEY and SVGEGT. CDR3 residues: CASRKITGTKNIQYF. The CDR3 DNA reads as TGTGCCAGCAGGAAAATAACAGGGACAAAAAACATTCAGTACTTC.

This clonotype appeared many times. The chain uses TRBV10-3 and TRBJ1-2; no definite D call. CDR1 ENHRY and CDR2 SYGVKD come from the germline V gene. This CDR3 contains 15 residues. Trimming pared 10 bases from V and 4 bases from J, leaving 22 bases between. DNA of the CDR3: TGTGCCACCCTTACCGACCCCAGGATTCCCTATGGCTACACCTTC. As protein: CATLTDPRIPYGYTF.

This clonotype was counted at least ten times. This chain uses TRBV20-1 with TRBJ2-2, with D uncertain. The CDR3 totals 14 residues. Germline V CDR1 and CDR2: DFQATT, SNEGSKA (reference sequence). With 0 bases removed from V and 5 bases from J, the gap between germline ends came to 10 bases. CDR3 in amino acids: CSARDYRTTGELFF. The CDR3 region has the DNA TGCAGTGCTAGAGATTACAGAACTACCGGGGAGCTGTTTTTT.

This clonotype was observed at least ten times. The gene calls are TRBV28 and TRBJ1-2; tentatively, D is TRBD1 (5 bases). V was shortened by 4 bases and J by 5 bases, with 17 bases between the two germline ends. The CDR3 totals 15 residues. The germline V gene has CDR1 MDHEN and CDR2 SYDVKM. CDR3 DNA sequence: TGTGCCAGCAGTTCAATCGGGGACGGAGAGTATGGCTACACCTTC. Its translation is CASSSIGDGEYGYTF.

This clonotype came up many times. This chain joins TRBV27 and TRBJ2-5; 7 nucleotides line up with TRBD2. The CDR3 is 14 amino acids. The ends lost 3 bases at V and 6 bases at J; junction bases unmatched: 7. Germline CDR1 and CDR2: MNHEY and SMNVEV (reference sequence). CDR3: CASSLVSSGKTQYF. DNA of the CDR3: TGTGCCAGCAGTTTGGTGTCTAGCGGAAAGACCCAGTACTTC.

The table lists this clonotype with many counts. The CDR3 here is CASSEGSETYEQYF. For the CDR3, the DNA is TGTGCCAGCAGCGAAGGGTCCGAGACCTACGAGCAGTACTTC. The chain joins TRBV9 to TRBJ2-7; D ambiguous. In germline, CDR1 is SGDLS, CDR2 YYNGEE. This CDR3 has 14 amino acids. With 3 bases removed from V and 2 bases from J, the gap between germline ends came to 12 bases.

CDR3 sequence reads: CASSPTRERYFYNEQFF. CDR3 DNA: TGTGCCAGCTCACCCACTAGGGAGCGGTACTTTTACAATGAGCAGTTCTTC. This rearrangement joins TRBV18 to TRBJ2-1, with TRBD2 as a possible D gene (5 bases). Germline CDR1 KGHSH, CDR2 LQKENI. V dropped 3 bases and J dropped 4 bases, with 19 bases sitting between them. This CDR3 region has 17 residues.

This clonotype came up many times. The genes are TRBV11-2 and TRBJ1-5; TRBD1 is a possible D gene (6 bases). The CDR3 length is 16 residues. In germline, CDR1 is SGHAT, CDR2 FQNNGV. V was clipped by 5 bases and J by 2 bases, with 16 bases between them. The CDR3 nucleotides are TGTGCCAGCAGCCCATTCGTAGAGGGGGGCAATCAGCCCCAGCATTTT. Its translation: CASSPFVEGGNQPQHF.

The sample holds many counts of this clonotype. The rearrangement links TRBV28 to TRBJ1-2; D uncertain. Germline V lookup: CDR1 MDHEN, CDR2 SYDVKM. Trimming pared 4 bases from V and 5 bases from J, leaving 14 bases between. This CDR3 contains 14 residues. CDR3 sequence: CASSSGRFLYGYTF. CDR3 DNA: TGTGCCAGCAGTTCAGGACGGTTCTTATATGGCTACACCTTC.

This clonotype was detected ten times or more. The V gene is TRBV6-6, the J gene TRBJ2-7; D possibly uses TRBD1 or TRBD2 (5 bases each). The CDR3 totals 15 residues. Trimming stripped 2 bases from V and 2 bases from J, with 13 bases between. In germline, CDR1 is MNHNY, CDR2 SVGAGI (reference sequence). This chain's CDR3 is CASSYTGTGPYEQYF. DNA for the CDR3: TGTGCCAGCAGTTACACCGGGACGGGACCCTACGAGCAGTACTTC.